This is a list of T cell receptor beta chains from one sample in a study of preoperative IRX-2 immunotherapy in early breast cancer. The data were produced by immunoSEQ multiplex PCR, yet TCRdb's version contains in-frame clones alone and is incomplete. The data hold 60,000 or so clones, with approximately 94% observed a single time. The sample was taken from a patient treated with IRX-2 immunotherapy. The receptors shown here come from a human donor with breast cancer. The CDR3 runs from the conserved cysteine through the conserved F or W. A D gene is named only where the DNA matches it firmly. Size tells how often a clone was seen (once, few, many) or the class of an expanded clone, and some rows leave it out.

d_gene: .
v_gene: TRBV18
abundance: .
j_gene: TRBJ1-5
CDR3aa: CASSLYSQGSNQPQHF
CDR3nt: TGTGCCAGCTCACTGTATTCTCAGGGGAGCAATCAGCCCCAGCATTTT

d_gene: .
v_gene: TRBV29-1
abundance: .
j_gene: TRBJ2-3
CDR3aa: CSVVWGQTDTQYF
CDR3nt: TGCAGCGTTGTTTGGGGTCAGACAGATACGCAGTATTTT

d_gene: .
v_gene: TRBV7-9
abundance: few
j_gene: TRBJ1-5
CDR3aa: CASSLGSSSNQPQHF
CDR3nt: TGTGCCAGCAGCTTAGGAAGCTCGAGCAATCAGCCCCAGCATTTT

d_gene: .
v_gene: TRBV19
abundance: .
j_gene: TRBJ2-6
CDR3aa: CASSSTPWGNVLTF
CDR3nt: TGTGCCAGTAGTTCAACCCCTTGGGGCAACGTCCTGACTTTC

d_gene: .
v_gene: TRBV7-2
abundance: few
j_gene: TRBJ2-5
CDR3aa: CASSLVGGTQETQYF
CDR3nt: TGTGCCAGCAGCTTAGTAGGGGGAACCCAAGAGACCCAGTACTTC

d_gene: TRBD2
v_gene: TRBV5-1
abundance: .
j_gene: TRBJ2-1
CDR3aa: CASSRGSSNNEQFF
CDR3nt: TGCGCCAGCAGCCGCGGGAGTAGCAACAATGAGCAGTTCTTC

d_gene: .
v_gene: TRBV29-1
abundance: .
j_gene: TRBJ2-3
CDR3aa: CSVDTDTQYF
CDR3nt: TGCAGCGTCGACACAGATACGCAGTATTTT

d_gene: TRBD1
v_gene: TRBV30
abundance: .
j_gene: TRBJ1-1
CDR3aa: CAWDRGRTEAFF
CDR3nt: TGTGCCTGGGACAGGGGAAGGACTGAAGCTTTCTTT

d_gene: .
v_gene: TRBV10-3
abundance: .
j_gene: TRBJ2-1
CDR3aa: CAISAGTYAPNEQFF
CDR3nt: TGTGCCATCAGCGCCGGGACCTACGCGCCCAATGAGCAGTTCTTC

d_gene: .
v_gene: TRBV29-1
abundance: .
j_gene: TRBJ1-1
CDR3aa: CRVLCRLAEAFF
CDR3nt: TGCAGGGTCCTGTGCCGTCTGGCTGAAGCTTTCTTT

d_gene: TRBD2
v_gene: TRBV7-2
abundance: once
j_gene: TRBJ2-7
CDR3aa: CASSSGLAGFPYEQYF
CDR3nt: TGTGCCAGCAGCTCCGGACTAGCGGGATTCCCCTACGAGCAGTACTTC

d_gene: .
v_gene: TRBV6-1
abundance: .
j_gene: TRBJ1-4
CDR3aa: CASSASGEKLFF
CDR3nt: TGTGCCAGCAGTGCCAGTGGAGAAAAACTGTTTTTT

d_gene: TRBD1
v_gene: TRBV7-3
abundance: .
j_gene: TRBJ1-1
CDR3aa: CASSLILDRVNTEAFF
CDR3nt: TGTGCCAGCAGCTTAATTTTGGACAGGGTGAACACTGAAGCTTTCTTT

d_gene: .
v_gene: TRBV14
abundance: .
j_gene: TRBJ2-7
CDR3aa: CASSQVGARYEQYF
CDR3nt: TGTGCCAGCAGCCAAGTTGGGGCACGCTACGAGCAGTACTTC

d_gene: .
v_gene: TRBV4-1
abundance: .
j_gene: TRBJ1-5
CDR3aa: CASSQDWFRDFKGPQHF
CDR3nt: TGCGCCAGCAGCCAAGATTGGTTTAGGGATTTCAAGGGGCCCCAGCATTTT

d_gene: TRBD1
v_gene: TRBV19
abundance: once
j_gene: TRBJ1-5
CDR3aa: CASSIDQRGGGGQPQHF
CDR3nt: TGTGCCAGTAGTATAGATCAAAGGGGAGGGGGCGGACAGCCCCAGCATTTT

d_gene: .
v_gene: TRBV11-2
abundance: .
j_gene: TRBJ2-2
CDR3aa: CASSLVGSPTGELFF
CDR3nt: TGTGCCAGCAGCTTAGTTGGGAGCCCAACCGGGGAGCTGTTTTTT

d_gene: .
v_gene: TRBV20-1
abundance: .
j_gene: TRBJ2-1
CDR3aa: CSAMRASPIF
CDR3nt: TGCAGTGCTATGCGGGCTAGCCCTATCTTC

d_gene: .
v_gene: TRBV5-6
abundance: .
j_gene: TRBJ2-3
CDR3aa: CASSPLAVPTDTQYF
CDR3nt: TGTGCCAGCAGCCCTTTGGCGGTACCAACAGATACGCAGTATTTT

d_gene: .
v_gene: TRBV5-4
abundance: .
j_gene: TRBJ2-7
CDR3aa: CASSFNPPREQYF
CDR3nt: TGTGCCAGCAGCTTTAATCCACCCCGCGAGCAGTACTTC

d_gene: TRBD2
v_gene: TRBV7-2
abundance: .
j_gene: TRBJ2-7
CDR3aa: CASSLGVAGNYEQYF
CDR3nt: TGTGCCAGCAGCTTAGGGGTAGCGGGTAACTACGAGCAGTACTTC

d_gene: TRBD1
v_gene: TRBV6-1
abundance: .
j_gene: TRBJ1-3
CDR3aa: CASSGQGVDTIYF
CDR3nt: TGTGCCAGCAGTGGACAGGGGGTAGACACCATATATTTT

d_gene: .
v_gene: TRBV10-3
abundance: .
j_gene: TRBJ1-2
CDR3aa: CAISESTGNGYTF
CDR3nt: TGTGCCATCAGTGAGTCGACAGGAAATGGCTACACCTTC

d_gene: .
v_gene: TRBV9
abundance: .
j_gene: TRBJ1-2
CDR3aa: CASSVAVDPALYGYTF
CDR3nt: TGTGCCAGCAGCGTAGCAGTTGATCCAGCCCTCTATGGCTACACCTTC

d_gene: .
v_gene: TRBV29-1
abundance: .
j_gene: TRBJ2-5
CDR3aa: CSGSAVGISGYKETQYF
CDR3nt: TGCAGCGGATCGGCGGTCGGTATAAGCGGATATAAAGAGACCCAGTACTTC

d_gene: .
v_gene: TRBV5-4
abundance: .
j_gene: TRBJ2-7
CDR3aa: CASSPYSGYEQYF
CDR3nt: TGTGCCAGCAGCCCTTATAGCGGATACGAGCAGTACTTC

d_gene: TRBD1
v_gene: TRBV6-1
abundance: .
j_gene: TRBJ1-1
CDR3aa: CASSAGTGDTEAFF
CDR3nt: TGTGCCAGCAGCGCCGGGACAGGGGACACTGAAGCTTTCTTT

d_gene: .
v_gene: TRBV28
abundance: .
j_gene: TRBJ1-5
CDR3aa: CASSLLQPYQPQHF
CDR3nt: TGTGCCAGCAGTTTACTACAGCCTTATCAGCCCCAGCATTTT

d_gene: .
v_gene: TRBV21-1
abundance: .
j_gene: TRBJ1-5
CDR3aa: CASSKVIEYYRGQDLYSNQPQHF
CDR3nt: TGTGCCAGCAGCAAAGTTATCGAGTACTATCGGGGACAGGATCTTTATAGCAATCAGCCCCAGCATTTT

d_gene: .
v_gene: TRBV7-3
abundance: .
j_gene: TRBJ2-3
CDR3aa: CASSLWGTTDTQYF
CDR3nt: TGTGCCAGCAGCTTATGGGGGACCACAGATACGCAGTATTTT

d_gene: .
v_gene: TRBV19
abundance: .
j_gene: TRBJ2-1
CDR3aa: CASTTDSYSYNEQFF
CDR3nt: TGTGCCAGTACCACGGACAGTTACTCCTACAATGAGCAGTTCTTC

d_gene: .
v_gene: TRBV20-1
abundance: .
j_gene: TRBJ1-4
CDR3aa: CSAGHREKLFF
CDR3nt: TGCAGTGCTGGACACCGTGAAAAACTGTTTTTT

d_gene: .
v_gene: TRBV6-1
abundance: .
j_gene: TRBJ2-7
CDR3aa: CASSEDRGWGRQAEF
CDR3nt: TGTGCCAGCAGTGAAGATAGGGGGTGGGGTAGGCAGGCCGAATTC

d_gene: .
v_gene: TRBV5-8
abundance: .
j_gene: TRBJ2-7
CDR3aa: CASSQLTAEQYF
CDR3nt: TGTGCCAGCAGCCAATTAACAGCCGAGCAGTACTTC

d_gene: .
v_gene: TRBV7-2
abundance: .
j_gene: TRBJ2-7
CDR3aa: CASSLVGGTNSYEQYF
CDR3nt: TGTGCCAGCAGCTTAGTAGGGGGAACCAACTCCTACGAGCAGTACTTC

d_gene: TRBD2
v_gene: TRBV16
abundance: .
j_gene: TRBJ2-7
CDR3aa: CASSQLPGGGIAYEQYF
CDR3nt: TGTGCCAGCAGCCAATTACCGGGAGGGGGAATTGCCTACGAGCAGTACTTC

d_gene: .
v_gene: TRBV18
abundance: .
j_gene: TRBJ2-3
CDR3aa: CASSPSRGGTDTQYF
CDR3nt: TGTGCCAGCTCACCATCCCGGGGTGGCACAGATACGCAGTATTTT

d_gene: .
v_gene: TRBV7-3
abundance: .
j_gene: TRBJ2-2
CDR3aa: CASSYTGDTGELFF
CDR3nt: TGTGCCAGCAGCTACACAGGCGACACCGGGGAGCTGTTTTTT

d_gene: .
v_gene: TRBV7-9
abundance: .
j_gene: TRBJ2-3
CDR3aa: CASSGTKRVRGTDTQYF
CDR3nt: TGTGCCAGCAGCGGAACAAAGCGAGTCCGGGGCACAGATACGCAGTATTTT

d_gene: .
v_gene: TRBV5-1
abundance: .
j_gene: TRBJ2-2
CDR3aa: CASNPTGGTGELFF
CDR3nt: TGCGCCAGCAACCCCACTGGGGGTACCGGGGAGCTGTTTTTT

d_gene: TRBD1
v_gene: TRBV5-1
abundance: .
j_gene: TRBJ1-2
CDR3aa: CASSLGQGVYGYTF
CDR3nt: TGCGCCAGCAGCCTAGGACAGGGAGTCTATGGCTACACCTTC

d_gene: .
v_gene: TRBV5-1
abundance: .
j_gene: TRBJ2-3
CDR3aa: CASSFTKSSTDTQYF
CDR3nt: TGCGCCAGCAGCTTCACGAAATCTAGCACAGATACGCAGTATTTT

d_gene: .
v_gene: TRBV5-1
abundance: .
j_gene: TRBJ2-7
CDR3aa: CASSPSPFASYEQYF
CDR3nt: TGCGCCAGCAGTCCTAGTCCCTTTGCATCATACGAGCAGTACTTC

d_gene: .
v_gene: TRBV6-5
abundance: once
j_gene: TRBJ1-2
CDR3aa: CASSRLDGTPYGYTF
CDR3nt: TGTGCCAGCAGTCGCCTCGACGGAACGCCTTATGGCTACACCTTC

d_gene: .
v_gene: TRBV27
abundance: .
j_gene: TRBJ2-1
CDR3aa: CASSLSERSEQFF
CDR3nt: TGTGCCAGCAGTTTATCGGAAAGGTCTGAGCAGTTCTTC

d_gene: .
v_gene: TRBV28
abundance: .
j_gene: TRBJ2-7
CDR3aa: CASSSPGGQVIYEQYF
CDR3nt: TGTGCCAGCAGTTCACCCGGAGGTCAGGTTATCTACGAGCAGTACTTC

d_gene: TRBD1
v_gene: TRBV5-1
abundance: .
j_gene: TRBJ1-1
CDR3aa: CASSLTGGNTEAFF
CDR3nt: TGCGCCAGCAGCTTAACAGGGGGAAACACTGAAGCTTTCTTT

d_gene: .
v_gene: TRBV4-2
abundance: .
j_gene: TRBJ1-5
CDR3aa: CASSQDPDQPQHF
CDR3nt: TGTGCCAGCAGCCAAGATCCGGATCAGCCCCAGCATTTT

d_gene: TRBD1
v_gene: TRBV7-9
abundance: .
j_gene: TRBJ1-6
CDR3aa: CASSFYRGPYNSPLHF
CDR3nt: TGTGCCAGCAGCTTTTACAGGGGACCCTATAATTCACCCCTCCACTTT

d_gene: .
v_gene: TRBV7-8
abundance: .
j_gene: TRBJ2-7
CDR3aa: CASSSRRENSYEQYF
CDR3nt: TGTGCCAGCAGCTCCAGGAGGGAGAACTCCTACGAGCAGTACTTC

d_gene: .
v_gene: TRBV12-2
abundance: .
j_gene: TRBJ1-6
CDR3aa: CASRLPQAGENNSPLHF
CDR3nt: TGTGCAAGTCGCTTGCCCCAGGCAGGGGAGAATAATTCACCCCTCCACTTT

d_gene: .
v_gene: TRBV2
abundance: .
j_gene: TRBJ1-1
CDR3aa: CASSFAGLGTEAFF
CDR3nt: TGTGCCAGCAGTTTCGCAGGTTTGGGCACTGAAGCTTTCTTT

d_gene: .
v_gene: TRBV9
abundance: .
j_gene: TRBJ1-1
CDR3aa: CASSVVEGVLDTEAFF
CDR3nt: TGTGCCAGCAGCGTAGTAGAGGGCGTGTTGGACACTGAAGCTTTCTTT

d_gene: .
v_gene: TRBV5-1
abundance: .
j_gene: TRBJ2-1
CDR3aa: CASSLKGTYNEQFF
CDR3nt: TGCGCCAGCAGCTTAAAGGGGACTTACAATGAGCAGTTCTTC

d_gene: TRBD2
v_gene: TRBV5-1
abundance: .
j_gene: TRBJ2-1
CDR3aa: CASSRWLAGAPVNNEQFF
CDR3nt: TGCGCCAGCAGTAGGTGGCTAGCGGGAGCCCCCGTGAACAATGAGCAGTTCTTC

d_gene: .
v_gene: TRBV10-3
abundance: once
j_gene: TRBJ2-2
CDR3aa: CAISPVWAGANTGELFF
CDR3nt: TGTGCCATCAGCCCCGTTTGGGCAGGGGCAAACACCGGGGAGCTGTTTTTT

d_gene: TRBD1
v_gene: TRBV18
abundance: .
j_gene: TRBJ2-3
CDR3aa: CASSPGQGPDTQYF
CDR3nt: TGTGCCAGCTCACCTGGACAGGGCCCAGATACGCAGTATTTT